Included here is one T cell receptor (beta chain) sequence, with context. The sample comes from a study of blood T cell repertoires in COVID-19. Study-wide background: The United States, Italy and Spain supplied acute and convalescent COVID-19 samples.

Germline assignment: CDR1 SGHRS and CDR2 YFSETQ. The V gene end was trimmed by 1 base and the J gene end by 7 bases; junction bases not matched to a gene: 8. The CDR3 totals 16 residues. In the study's own analysis: For nucleated cells, counts were estimated from reference gene primer amplification. Profiling relied on immunoSEQ multiplex PCR, and the TCRdb table lists in-frame clones only, not all of them. For V, J and clone size, that table is used; D and trimming come from the DNA. Among more than 95,000 clones, just under 80% were seen once, and the ten largest hold more than 20%. V is TRBV5-1 and J is TRBJ1-4; 9 bases are shared with TRBD1. The TCR originated in a human donor in a cohort sampled during active COVID-19. Input material: peripheral blood. CDR3 bases: TGCGCCAGCAGCTTGACCAAACAGGGGGCGGTTGAAAAACTGTTTTTT. Protein: CASSLTKQGAVEKLFF.